This passage covers 29 T cell receptor beta chains from one sample sequenced in a study of blood T cell repertoires in COVID-19. Here immunoSEQ multiplex PCR was the method, and the copy in TCRdb shows in-frame clones only, minus some. Here the sample spans 30,000 to 40,000 clones, around 86% being singletons. Sequenced material: peripheral blood. Receptors originate from a man older than 75 with active COVID-19.

The J gene is TRBJ1-4, the V gene TRBV5-1; D is possibly TRBD1 (6 bases). This CDR3 has 15 residues. Germline-derived CDR1 and CDR2 are SGHRS and YFSETQ. V was pared by 4 bases and J by 6 bases, with 16 bases between. The CDR3 loop reads CASSGSGTTYEKLFF. The CDR3 nucleotides are TGCGCCAGCAGCGGATCCGGGACAACATATGAAAAACTGTTTTTT.

The CDR3 coding sequence is TGTGCCAGCTCACCATTTGAAGCCACCGGGGAGCTGTTTTTT. Protein: CASSPFEATGELFF. The chain has TRBV18 and TRBJ2-2; no reliable D call. The length of the CDR3 is 14 residues. Germline-derived CDR1 and CDR2 are KGHSH and LQKENI. V was pared by 2 bases and J by 4 bases, with 8 bases between.

This clone came up once. The gene calls are TRBV18 and TRBJ2-2, with 8 bases matching TRBD1. Germline CDR1 reads KGHSH; CDR2 reads LQKENI. Trimming removed 2 bases from V and 5 bases from J; junction bases left unmatched: 7. This CDR3 comprises 16 residues. This chain's CDR3 is CASSPFTGGDTGELFF. The CDR3 DNA reads as TGTGCCAGCTCACCATTCACAGGGGGAGATACCGGGGAGCTGTTTTTT.

This chain connects TRBV15 to TRBJ2-7, with TRBD2 matching 8 bases. The CDR3 runs 15 residues. Trimming cost V 3 bases and J 7 bases; bases outside gene matches: 11. Germline CDR1 LNHNV, CDR2 YYDKDF (reference sequence). CDR3 coding DNA: TGTGCCACCAGCAGGTCCCCCAGCGGGAGAGGTGAGCAGTACTTC. This codes for CATSRSPSGRGEQYF.

The CDR3 loop is CASSVLAGAQETQYF. The CDR3 DNA follows: TGTGCCAGCAGCGTCCTAGCGGGGGCACAAGAGACCCAGTACTTC. The chain employs TRBV9 and TRBJ2-5; 10 nucleotides line up with TRBD2. The length of the CDR3 is 15 residues. Germline CDR1 and CDR2: SGDLS and YYNGEE. Losses at the gene ends were 2 bases for V and 2 bases for J; bases not matched to a gene: 3. The whole variable domain, remainder taken from reference TRBV9 and TRBJ2-5, is DSGVTQTPKHLITATGQRVTLRCSPRSGDLSVYWYQQSLDQGLQFLIQYYNGEERAKGNILERFSAQQFPDLHSELNLSSLELGDSALYFCASSVLAGAQETQYFGPGTRLLVL.

Comments on this clone: Other DNA sequences in the same sample also yield this CDR3. CDR3 residues: CASRLYSNQPQHF. The CDR3 DNA is TGTGCCAGCAGGCTATATAGCAATCAGCCCCAGCATTTT. V usage is TRBV6-5 and J usage is TRBJ1-5, with D unresolved. The CDR3 has 13 residues. Trimming cost V 6 bases and J 0 bases, with 6 bases left between them. From germline, CDR1 is MNHEY and CDR2 SVGAGI.

V usage is TRBV28 and J usage is TRBJ1-1, with a tentative D call TRBD1 (6 bases). CDR1 and CDR2 (germline): MDHEN, SYDVKM. The CDR3 has 13 residues. Trimming took off 5 bases at V and 0 bases at J, with 7 bases between the two ends. The CDR3 DNA is TGTGCCAGCAGTCGGACAGTGAACACTGAAGCTTTCTTT. This codes for CASSRTVNTEAFF.

The chain recombines TRBV11-2 with TRBJ1-5, with a possible D match to TRBD1 (5 bases). CDR3 length: 14 amino acids. The V gene's germline CDR1 is SGHAT and CDR2 FQNNGV. V lost 1 base, J lost 3 bases, and 7 bases lay in between. The DNA of the CDR3 is TGTGCCAGCAGCTTAGCAGGGCACAATCAGCCCCAGCATTTT. Encoded protein: CASSLAGHNQPQHF.

V usage is TRBV5-1 and J usage is TRBJ2-7; a possible D gene is TRBD1 (6 bases). The CDR3 consists of 15 residues. The germline gives CDR1 SGHRS, CDR2 YFSETQ. V was cut by 0 bases and J by 3 bases, with 13 bases left in between. CDR3 sequence: CASSLAPGENYEQYF. CDR3 in DNA: TGCGCCAGCAGCTTGGCCCCAGGGGAGAACTACGAGCAGTACTTC.

The chain links TRBV7-2 to TRBJ1-1; 8 nucleotides line up with TRBD1. Germline V gives CDR1 SGHTA, CDR2 FQGNSA. The CDR3 has 13 amino acids. V lost 1 base, J lost 6 bases, and 1 base stayed unmatched. DNA of the CDR3: TGTGCCAGCAGCTTAGGGACAGGGCCTGAAGCTTTCTTT. It specifies CASSLGTGPEAFF.

CDR3 nucleotide sequence: TGCAGCGTGGCCACAGGGGGGGGGACTGAAGCTTTCTTT. Encoded protein: CSVATGGGTEAFF. This chain joins TRBV29-1 and TRBJ1-1; 8 bases are shared with TRBD1. Looked up from germline, CDR1 is SQVTM and CDR2 is ANQGSEA. The CDR3 runs 13 residues. With 6 bases clipped from V and 5 bases from J, the junction kept 8 bases outside the gene matches.

The chain couples TRBV7-8 to TRBJ1-5, with 9 bases fitting TRBD1. The V and J ends lost 5 bases and 4 bases, in that order; junction bases with no gene match: 3. In germline, CDR1 is SGHVS, CDR2 FQNEAQ. The CDR3 totals 14 residues. CDR3 DNA sequence: TGTGCCAGCAGCCAGACAGGGGGTAATCAGCCCCAGCATTTT. Protein sequence: CASSQTGGNQPQHF. Using reference TRBV7-8 and TRBJ1-5 for the parts outside the CDR3, the full variable domain is GAGVSQSPRYKVAKRGQDVALRCDPISGHVSLFWYQQALGQGPEFLTYFQNEAQLDKSGLPSDRFFAERPEGSVSTLKIQRTQQEDSAVYLCASSQTGGNQPQHFGDGTRLSIL.

The chain links TRBV12-3 or TRBV12-4 to TRBJ2-6; D gene uncertain. V lost 7 bases, J lost 1 base, and 5 bases lay in between. This CDR3 comprises 13 residues. CDR3 residues: CASMRSGANVLTF. CDR3 sequence (DNA): TGTGCCAGCATGAGGTCTGGGGCCAACGTCCTGACTTTC.

This clone showed up just once. The J gene is TRBJ2-3, the V gene TRBV7-2; 11 nucleotides line up with TRBD2. This CDR3 has 16 amino acids. Losses at the gene ends were 1 base for V and 6 bases for J; bases not matched to a gene: 6. Germline lookup yields CDR1 SGHTA and CDR2 FQGNSA. The CDR3 nucleotides are TGTGCCAGCAGCTTAGTAGGGACTAGCGGAGGGGATACGCAGTATTTT. As protein: CASSLVGTSGGDTQYF.

The V gene is TRBV5-4, the J gene TRBJ2-7, with D perhaps matching TRBD1 (6 bases). Trimming cost V 2 bases and J 3 bases, with 9 bases left between them. Germline assignment: CDR1 SGHNT and CDR2 YYREEE (reference sequence). The length of the CDR3 is 13 residues. The CDR3 DNA is TGTGCCAGCAGCTTAGACAGGATCTACGAGCAGTACTTC. It codes for CASSLDRIYEQYF.

CDR3 nucleotide sequence: TGTGCCACCAGTAGCGGCGGAAGCTCCTACAATGAGCAGTTCTTC. It encodes CATSSGGSSYNEQFF. The V call is TRBV24-1, the J call TRBJ2-1; maybe TRBD2 (5 bases). Germline V gives CDR1 KGHDR, CDR2 SFDVKD. V was clipped by 6 bases and J by 0 bases, with 11 bases between them. The CDR3 is 15 amino acids.

This clone was seen only once. V usage is TRBV2 and J usage is TRBJ2-7; D possibly corresponds to TRBD2 (6 bases). The CDR3 covers 14 residues. V dropped 9 bases and J dropped 0 bases, with 15 bases sitting between them. CDR1 is SNHLY, CDR2 FYNNEI, per germline. The CDR3 loop reads CASRWRGLSYEQYF. The DNA for the CDR3 is TGTGCCAGTCGTTGGAGGGGCCTCTCCTACGAGCAGTACTTC.

The CDR3 DNA sequence: TGTGCCAGCAGTTACGAGCTATATAGCAATCAGCCCCAGCATTTT. Protein product: CASSYELYSNQPQHF. V is TRBV6-2 or TRBV6-3 and J is TRBJ1-5; the D is unclear. Trimming removed 2 bases at V and 0 bases at J, with 8 bases between. CDR3 length: 15 amino acids. From germline, CDR1 is MNHEY and CDR2 SVGEGT.

The chain couples TRBV28 to TRBJ1-6, with 8 bases fitting TRBD1. The CDR3 is made up of 15 amino acids. The trim removed 4 bases at V and 7 bases at J, leaving 6 bases unmatched. CDR1 is MDHEN and CDR2 is SYDVKM in the germline V gene. CDR3 sequence reads: CASSSGQGRNSPLHF. DNA of the CDR3: TGTGCCAGCAGTTCTGGACAGGGCAGGAATTCACCCCTCCACTTT.

The chain employs TRBV28 and TRBJ1-1, with 7 positions matching TRBD1. The CDR3 spans 12 residues. CDR1 MDHEN and CDR2 SYDVKM come from the germline V gene. J gave up 8 bases and V 7 bases, and 7 bases lay outside the gene matches. CDR3 DNA sequence: TGTGCCAGCAAGACATTACAGGGGGAAGCTTTCTTT. It translates to CASKTLQGEAFF. Full variable domain (remainder filled in from reference TRBV28 and TRBJ1-1): DVKVTQSSRYLVKRTGEKVFLECVQDMDHENMFWYRQDPGLGLRLIYFSYDVKMKEKGDIPEGYSVSREKKERFSLILESASTNQTSMYLCASKTLQGEAFFGQGTRLTVV.

The gene calls are TRBV24-1 and TRBJ1-2; D is unresolved. The CDR3 loop spans 13 amino acids. CDR1 is KGHDR, CDR2 SFDVKD, per germline. The germline V and J ends were trimmed by 3 bases and 8 bases, with 12 bases remaining between them. The CDR3 DNA reads as TGTGCCACCAGTGATCCCCCTAGGAGGGGCTACACCTTC. Translation gives CATSDPPRRGYTF.

The chain couples TRBV6-2 or TRBV6-3 to TRBJ2-1; maybe TRBD2 (5 bases). This CDR3 has 12 residues. Germline lookup yields CDR1 MNHEY and CDR2 SVGEGT. Trimming took 6 bases from V and 9 from J, leaving 12 bases between them. DNA for the CDR3: TGTGCCAGCAGCAAATTAGCGAGTGAGCAGTTCTTC. Translation: CASSKLASEQFF.

The rearrangement joins TRBV25-1 to TRBJ1-2, with 7 positions matching TRBD1. After removal of 6 bases from V and 4 bases from J, the junction contained 5 bases not matched to a gene. CDR3 length equals 13 residues. Germline V gene lookup returns CDR1 MGHDK and CDR2 SYGVNS. CDR3 sequence: CASRHGTVYGYTF. Written as DNA, the CDR3 is TGTGCCAGCAGGCACGGGACAGTCTATGGCTACACCTTC.

The rearrangement uses TRBV7-2 and TRBJ2-3; perhaps TRBD1 as D (5 bases). CDR1 and CDR2 (germline): SGHTA, FQGNSA. This CDR3 comprises 15 residues. V lost 1 base, J lost 4 bases, and 12 bases lay in between. The CDR3 loop is CASSLDRGKADTQYF. The CDR3 bases are TGTGCCAGCAGCTTAGATAGGGGCAAGGCAGATACGCAGTATTTT.

This clone appeared a few times. V and J are TRBV19 and TRBJ2-1, with TRBD2 as a possible D gene (7 bases). Germline V gene data show CDR1 as LNHDA and CDR2 as SQIVND (reference sequence). The CDR3 has 15 amino acids. Trimming shortened V by 5 bases and J by 6 bases, and 17 bases separated the two germline ends. The CDR3 loop reads CASSPGRDNRNEQFF. The CDR3 DNA reads as TGTGCCAGTAGTCCGGGGAGGGACAACCGCAATGAGCAGTTCTTC. The whole variable domain, remainder taken from reference TRBV19 and TRBJ2-1, is DGGITQSPKYLFRKEGQNVTLSCEQNLNHDAMYWYRQDPGQGLRLIYYSQIVNDFQKGDIAEGYSVSREKKESFPLTVTSAQKNPTAFYLCASSPGRDNRNEQFFGPGTRLTVL.

The V gene is TRBV19, the J gene TRBJ1-1; 7 positions match TRBD1. Trimming took 3 bases from V and 6 from J; bases not matched to a gene: 7. The CDR3 runs 14 residues. The V gene's germline CDR1 is LNHDA and CDR2 SQIVND (reference sequence). The CDR3 is CASSMGQWVAEAFF. CDR3 coding DNA: TGTGCCAGTAGTATGGGACAGTGGGTGGCTGAAGCTTTCTTT.

This sequence joins TRBV11-2 and TRBJ2-2; 12 bases fit TRBD2. V gave up 5 bases and J gave up 4 bases; unmatched junction bases: 2. CDR1 and CDR2 (germline): SGHAT, FQNNGV. This CDR3 spans 15 amino acids. CDR3 sequence: CASSASGRVTGELFF. The CDR3 DNA reads as TGTGCCAGCAGCGCTAGCGGGAGGGTCACCGGGGAGCTGTTTTTT.

The chain has TRBV7-8 and TRBJ2-1; possibly TRBD2 for D (5 bases). This CDR3 contains 16 residues. The germline V gene has CDR1 SGHVS and CDR2 FQNEAQ. V was shortened by 5 bases and J by 2 bases, with 16 bases between the two germline ends. The CDR3 DNA reads as TGTGCCAGCAGCCCTAGGGAGCTGGGTGCCTACAATGAGCAGTTCTTC. This sequence encodes CASSPRELGAYNEQFF.

This clone was seen only once. The chain carries TRBV27 and TRBJ1-2, with 9 bases aligning to TRBD1. Germline V gene lookup returns CDR1 MNHEY and CDR2 SMNVEV (reference sequence). The trim removed 3 bases at V and 8 bases at J, leaving 13 bases unmatched. The CDR3 has 16 amino acids. CDR3 nucleotides: TGTGCCAGCAGTTTTATTCACCGGACAGGGGTGGGCGGCTACACCTTC. Encoded protein: CASSFIHRTGVGGYTF.